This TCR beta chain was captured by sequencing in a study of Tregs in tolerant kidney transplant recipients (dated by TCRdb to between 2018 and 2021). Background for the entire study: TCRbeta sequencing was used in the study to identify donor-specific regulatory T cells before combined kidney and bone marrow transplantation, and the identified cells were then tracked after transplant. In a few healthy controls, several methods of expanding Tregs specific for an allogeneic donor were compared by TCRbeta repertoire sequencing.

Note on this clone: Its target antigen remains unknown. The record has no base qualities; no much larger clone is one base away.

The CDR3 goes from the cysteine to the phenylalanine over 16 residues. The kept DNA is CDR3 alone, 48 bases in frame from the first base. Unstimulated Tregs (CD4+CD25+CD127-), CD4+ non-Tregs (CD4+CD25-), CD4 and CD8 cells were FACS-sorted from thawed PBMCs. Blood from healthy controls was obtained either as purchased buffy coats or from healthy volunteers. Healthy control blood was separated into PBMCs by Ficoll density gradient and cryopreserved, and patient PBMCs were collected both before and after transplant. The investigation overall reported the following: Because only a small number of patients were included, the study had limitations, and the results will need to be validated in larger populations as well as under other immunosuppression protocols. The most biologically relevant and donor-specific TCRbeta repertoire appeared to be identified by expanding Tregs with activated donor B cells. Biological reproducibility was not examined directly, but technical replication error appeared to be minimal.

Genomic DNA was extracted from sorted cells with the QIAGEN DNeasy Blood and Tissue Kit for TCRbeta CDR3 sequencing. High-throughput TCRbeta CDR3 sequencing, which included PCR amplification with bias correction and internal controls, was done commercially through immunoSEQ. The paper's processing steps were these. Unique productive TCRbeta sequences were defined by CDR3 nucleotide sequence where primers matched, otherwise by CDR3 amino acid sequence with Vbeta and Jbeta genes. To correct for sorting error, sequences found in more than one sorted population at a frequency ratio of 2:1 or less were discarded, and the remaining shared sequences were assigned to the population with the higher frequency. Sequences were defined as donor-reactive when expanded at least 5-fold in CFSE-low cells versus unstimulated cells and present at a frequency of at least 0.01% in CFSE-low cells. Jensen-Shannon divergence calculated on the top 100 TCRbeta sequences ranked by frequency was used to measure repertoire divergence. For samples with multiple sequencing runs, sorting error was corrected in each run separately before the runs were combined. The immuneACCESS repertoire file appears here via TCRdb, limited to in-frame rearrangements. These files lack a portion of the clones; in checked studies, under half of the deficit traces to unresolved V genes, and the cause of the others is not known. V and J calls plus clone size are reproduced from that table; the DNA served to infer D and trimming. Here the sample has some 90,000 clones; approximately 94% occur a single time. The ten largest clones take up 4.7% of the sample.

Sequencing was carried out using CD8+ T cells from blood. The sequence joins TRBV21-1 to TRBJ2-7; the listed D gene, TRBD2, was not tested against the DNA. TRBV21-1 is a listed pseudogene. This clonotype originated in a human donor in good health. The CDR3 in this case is CASSTRLAGISYEQYF. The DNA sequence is TGTGCCAGCAGCACCCGACTAGCGGGGATCTCCTACGAGCAGTACTTC.